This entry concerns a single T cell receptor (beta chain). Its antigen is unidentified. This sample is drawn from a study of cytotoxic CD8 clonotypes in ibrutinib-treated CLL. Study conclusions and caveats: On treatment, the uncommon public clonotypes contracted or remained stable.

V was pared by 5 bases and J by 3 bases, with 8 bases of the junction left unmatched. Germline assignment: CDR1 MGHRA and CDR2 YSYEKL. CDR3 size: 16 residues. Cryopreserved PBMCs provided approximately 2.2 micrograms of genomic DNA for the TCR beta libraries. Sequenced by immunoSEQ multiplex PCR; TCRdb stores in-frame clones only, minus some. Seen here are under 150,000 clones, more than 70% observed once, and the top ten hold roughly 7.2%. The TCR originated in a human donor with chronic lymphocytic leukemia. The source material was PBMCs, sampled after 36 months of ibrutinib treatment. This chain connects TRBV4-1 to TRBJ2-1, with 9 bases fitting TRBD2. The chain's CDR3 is CASSGTSRSIYNEQFF. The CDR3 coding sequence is TGCGCCAGCAGCGGGACTAGCAGGAGTATCTACAATGAGCAGTTCTTC.